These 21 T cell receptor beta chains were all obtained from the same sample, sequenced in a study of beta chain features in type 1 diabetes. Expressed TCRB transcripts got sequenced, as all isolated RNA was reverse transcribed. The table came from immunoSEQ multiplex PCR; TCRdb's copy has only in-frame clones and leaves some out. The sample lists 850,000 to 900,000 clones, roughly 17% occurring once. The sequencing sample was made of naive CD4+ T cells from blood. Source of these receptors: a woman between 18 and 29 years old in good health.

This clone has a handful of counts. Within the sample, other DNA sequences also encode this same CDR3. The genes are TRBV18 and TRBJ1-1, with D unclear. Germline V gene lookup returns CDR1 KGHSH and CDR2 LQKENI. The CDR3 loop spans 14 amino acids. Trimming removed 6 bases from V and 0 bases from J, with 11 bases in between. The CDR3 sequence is CASSPPSVNTEAFF. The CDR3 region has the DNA TGTGCCAGCTCGCCTCCTTCGGTGAACACTGAAGCTTTCTTT.

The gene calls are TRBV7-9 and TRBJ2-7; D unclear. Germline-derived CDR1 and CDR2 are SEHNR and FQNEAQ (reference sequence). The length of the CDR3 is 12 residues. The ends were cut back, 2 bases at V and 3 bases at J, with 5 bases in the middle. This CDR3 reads CASSLIGYEQYF. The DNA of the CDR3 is TGTGCCAGCAGCTTAATAGGCTACGAGCAGTACTTC.

CDR3: CAITDRREQPQHF. CDR3 coding DNA: TGTGCCATTACGGACAGGAGGGAGCAGCCCCAGCATTTT. The chain links TRBV28 to TRBJ1-5; TRBD1 matches 7 bases. Germline values: CDR1 MDHEN, CDR2 SYDVKM. The CDR3 totals 13 residues. Losses at the gene ends were 10 bases for V and 7 bases for J; bases not matched to a gene: 10.

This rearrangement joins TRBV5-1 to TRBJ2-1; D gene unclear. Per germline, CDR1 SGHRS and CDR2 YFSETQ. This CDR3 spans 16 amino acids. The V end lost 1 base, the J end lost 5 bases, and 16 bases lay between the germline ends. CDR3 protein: CASSLTLDEGDNEQFF. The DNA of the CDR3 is TGCGCCAGCAGCTTGACCCTGGACGAAGGAGACAATGAGCAGTTCTTC.

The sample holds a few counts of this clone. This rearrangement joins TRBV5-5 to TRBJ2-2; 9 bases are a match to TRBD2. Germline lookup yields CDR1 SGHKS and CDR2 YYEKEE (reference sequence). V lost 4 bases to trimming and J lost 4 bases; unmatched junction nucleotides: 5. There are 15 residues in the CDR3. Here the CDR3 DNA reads TGTGCCAGCAGCCTTAGCGGGAGCGGCACCGGGGAGCTGTTTTTT. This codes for CASSLSGSGTGELFF.

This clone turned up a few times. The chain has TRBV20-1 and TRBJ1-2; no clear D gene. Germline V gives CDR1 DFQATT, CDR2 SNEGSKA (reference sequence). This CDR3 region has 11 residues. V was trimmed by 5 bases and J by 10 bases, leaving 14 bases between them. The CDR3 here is CSAGSRESYTF. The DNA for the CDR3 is TGCAGTGCTGGAAGCCGGGAGTCCTACACCTTC.

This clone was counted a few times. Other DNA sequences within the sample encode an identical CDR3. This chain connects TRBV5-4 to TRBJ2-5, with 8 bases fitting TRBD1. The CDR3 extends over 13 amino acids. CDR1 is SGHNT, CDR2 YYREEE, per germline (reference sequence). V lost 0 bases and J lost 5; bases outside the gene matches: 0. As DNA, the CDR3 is TGTGCCAGCAGCTTGGGACAGGGGGAGACCCAGTACTTC. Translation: CASSLGQGETQYF.

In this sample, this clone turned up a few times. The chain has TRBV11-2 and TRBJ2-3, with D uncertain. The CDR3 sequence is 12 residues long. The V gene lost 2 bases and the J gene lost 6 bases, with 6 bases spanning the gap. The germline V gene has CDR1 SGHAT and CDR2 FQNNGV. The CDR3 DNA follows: TGTGCCAGCAGCTTAACGGATGATACGCAGTATTTT. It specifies CASSLTDDTQYF.

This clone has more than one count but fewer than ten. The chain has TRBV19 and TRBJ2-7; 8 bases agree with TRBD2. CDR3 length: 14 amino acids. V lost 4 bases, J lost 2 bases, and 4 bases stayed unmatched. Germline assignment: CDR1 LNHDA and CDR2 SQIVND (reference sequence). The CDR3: CASSTGLGAYEQYF. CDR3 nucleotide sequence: TGTGCCAGTAGTACGGGACTAGGGGCCTACGAGCAGTACTTC.

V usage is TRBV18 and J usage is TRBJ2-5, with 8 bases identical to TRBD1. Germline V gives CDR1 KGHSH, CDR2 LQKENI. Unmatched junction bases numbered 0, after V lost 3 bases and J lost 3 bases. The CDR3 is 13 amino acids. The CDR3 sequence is CASSPTGEETQYF. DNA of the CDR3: TGTGCCAGCTCACCGACAGGGGAAGAGACCCAGTACTTC.

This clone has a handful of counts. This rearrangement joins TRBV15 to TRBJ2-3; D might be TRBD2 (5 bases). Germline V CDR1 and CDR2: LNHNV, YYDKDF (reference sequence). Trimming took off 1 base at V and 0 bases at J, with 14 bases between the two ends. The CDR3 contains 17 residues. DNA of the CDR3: TGTGCCACCAGCAGAGCCCCCGGGCGGGCGAGCACAGATACGCAGTATTTT. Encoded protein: CATSRAPGRASTDTQYF.

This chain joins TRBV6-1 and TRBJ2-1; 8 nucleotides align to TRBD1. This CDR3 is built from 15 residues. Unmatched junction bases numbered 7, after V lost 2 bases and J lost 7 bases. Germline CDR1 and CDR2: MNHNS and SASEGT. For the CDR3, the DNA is TGTGCCAGCAGTGAACCAGGGGGCGCAAAGAATGAGCAGTTCTTC. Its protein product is CASSEPGGAKNEQFF.

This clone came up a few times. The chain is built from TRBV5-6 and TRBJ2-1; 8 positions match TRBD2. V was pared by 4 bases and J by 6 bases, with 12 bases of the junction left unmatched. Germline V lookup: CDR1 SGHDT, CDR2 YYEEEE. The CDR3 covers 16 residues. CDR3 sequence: CASSRPLAGMSNEQFF. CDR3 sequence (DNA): TGTGCCAGCAGCCGGCCATTAGCGGGAATGAGCAATGAGCAGTTCTTC.

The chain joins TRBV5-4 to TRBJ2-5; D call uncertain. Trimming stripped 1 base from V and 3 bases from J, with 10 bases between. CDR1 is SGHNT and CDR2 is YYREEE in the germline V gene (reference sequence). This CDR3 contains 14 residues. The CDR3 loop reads CASSLYGRKETQYF. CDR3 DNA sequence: TGTGCCAGCAGCTTGTACGGCAGGAAAGAGACCCAGTACTTC.

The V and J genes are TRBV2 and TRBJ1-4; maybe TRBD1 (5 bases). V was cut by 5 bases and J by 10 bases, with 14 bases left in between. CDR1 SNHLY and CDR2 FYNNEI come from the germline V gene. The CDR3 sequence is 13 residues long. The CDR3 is CASSFPLGGKLFF. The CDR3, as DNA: TGTGCCAGCAGTTTCCCCCTGGGGGGAAAACTGTTTTTT.

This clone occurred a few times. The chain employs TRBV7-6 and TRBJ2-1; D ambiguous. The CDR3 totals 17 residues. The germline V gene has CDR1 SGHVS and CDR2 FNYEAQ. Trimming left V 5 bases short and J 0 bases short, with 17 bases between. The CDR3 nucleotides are TGTGCCAGCAGCCATACTCCGGGCTTGAGCTCCTACAATGAGCAGTTCTTC. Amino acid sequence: CASSHTPGLSSYNEQFF.

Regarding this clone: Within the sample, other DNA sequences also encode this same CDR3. This CDR3 reads CASSYSVDRTYEQYF. In nucleotides, the CDR3 is TGTGCCAGCAGTTACAGTGTGGACAGGACCTACGAGCAGTACTTC. V gene TRBV6-5 combines with J gene TRBJ2-7, with 7 bases that match TRBD1. The V gene end was trimmed by 2 bases and the J gene end by 2 bases; junction bases not matched to a gene: 6. Germline CDR1 is MNHEY and CDR2 is SVGAGI. CDR3 length equals 15 residues.

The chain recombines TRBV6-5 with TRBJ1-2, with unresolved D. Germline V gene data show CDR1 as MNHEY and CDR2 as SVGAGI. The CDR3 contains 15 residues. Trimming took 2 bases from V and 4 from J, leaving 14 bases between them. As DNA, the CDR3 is TGTGCCAGCAGTTACAGTGGAATTCCCCTCTATGGCTACACCTTC. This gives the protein CASSYSGIPLYGYTF.

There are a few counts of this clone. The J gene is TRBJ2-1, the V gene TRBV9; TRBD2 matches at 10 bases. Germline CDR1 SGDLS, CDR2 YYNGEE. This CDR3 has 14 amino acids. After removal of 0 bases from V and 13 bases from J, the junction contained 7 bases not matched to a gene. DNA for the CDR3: TGTGCCAGCAGCGTAGTTCCTAGCGGGGGTACTCAGTTCTTC. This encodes CASSVVPSGGTQFF.

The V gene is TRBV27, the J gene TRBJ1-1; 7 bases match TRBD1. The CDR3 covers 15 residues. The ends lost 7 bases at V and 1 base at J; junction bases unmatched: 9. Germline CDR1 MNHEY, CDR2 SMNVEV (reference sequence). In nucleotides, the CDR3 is TGTGCCAGCACCCTGACAGGGAGAGAGAACACTGAAGCTTTCTTT. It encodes CASTLTGRENTEAFF.

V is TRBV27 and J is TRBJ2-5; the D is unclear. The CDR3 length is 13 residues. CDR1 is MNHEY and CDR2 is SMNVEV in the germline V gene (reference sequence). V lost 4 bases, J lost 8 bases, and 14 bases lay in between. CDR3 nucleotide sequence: TGTGCCAGCAGTTCGGCAGGCGGTGCAACCCAGTACTTC. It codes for CASSSAGGATQYF.